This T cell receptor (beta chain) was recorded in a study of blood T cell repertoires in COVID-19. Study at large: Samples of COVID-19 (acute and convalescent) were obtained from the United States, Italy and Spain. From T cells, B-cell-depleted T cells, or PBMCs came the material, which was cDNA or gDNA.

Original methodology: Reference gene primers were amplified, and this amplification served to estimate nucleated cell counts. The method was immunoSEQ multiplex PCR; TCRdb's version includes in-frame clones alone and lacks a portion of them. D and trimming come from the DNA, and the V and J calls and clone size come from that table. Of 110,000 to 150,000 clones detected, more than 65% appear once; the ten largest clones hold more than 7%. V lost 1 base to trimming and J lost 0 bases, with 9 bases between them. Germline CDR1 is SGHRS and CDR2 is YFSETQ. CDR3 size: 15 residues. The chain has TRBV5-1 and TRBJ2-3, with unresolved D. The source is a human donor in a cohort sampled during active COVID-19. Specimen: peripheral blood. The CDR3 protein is CASSLTDPSTDTQYF. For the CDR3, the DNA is TGCGCCAGCAGCTTGACAGATCCTAGCACAGATACGCAGTATTTT.